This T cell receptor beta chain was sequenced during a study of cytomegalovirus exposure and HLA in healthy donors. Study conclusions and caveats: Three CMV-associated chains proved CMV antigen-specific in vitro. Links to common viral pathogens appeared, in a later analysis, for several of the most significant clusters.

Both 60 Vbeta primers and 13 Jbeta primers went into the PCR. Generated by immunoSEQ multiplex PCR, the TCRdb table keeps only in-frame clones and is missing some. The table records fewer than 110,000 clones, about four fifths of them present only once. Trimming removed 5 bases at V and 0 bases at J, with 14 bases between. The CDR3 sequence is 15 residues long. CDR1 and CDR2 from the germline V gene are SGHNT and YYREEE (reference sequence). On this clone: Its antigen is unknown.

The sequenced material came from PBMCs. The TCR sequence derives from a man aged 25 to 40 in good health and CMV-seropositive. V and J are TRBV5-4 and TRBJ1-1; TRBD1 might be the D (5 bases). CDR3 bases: TGTGCCAGCAGGGACACCGGAAAACTGAACACTGAAGCTTTCTTT. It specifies CASRDTGKLNTEAFF.